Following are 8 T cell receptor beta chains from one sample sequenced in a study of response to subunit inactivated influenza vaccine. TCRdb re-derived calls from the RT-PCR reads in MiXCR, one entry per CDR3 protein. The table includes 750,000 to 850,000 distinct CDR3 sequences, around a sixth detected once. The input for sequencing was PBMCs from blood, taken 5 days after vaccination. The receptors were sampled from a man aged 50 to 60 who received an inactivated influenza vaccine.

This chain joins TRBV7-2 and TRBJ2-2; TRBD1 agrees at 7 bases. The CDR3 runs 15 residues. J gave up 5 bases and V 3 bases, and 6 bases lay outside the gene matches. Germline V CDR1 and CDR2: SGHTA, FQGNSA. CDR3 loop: CASSFYRGTTGELFF. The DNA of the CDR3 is TGTGCCAGCAGCTTTTACAGGGGTACAACCGGGGAGCTGTTTTTT.

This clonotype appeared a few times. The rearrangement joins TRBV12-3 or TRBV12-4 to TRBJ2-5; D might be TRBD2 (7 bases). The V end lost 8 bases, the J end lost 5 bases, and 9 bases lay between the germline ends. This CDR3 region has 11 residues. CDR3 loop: CASGGAETQYF. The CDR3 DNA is TGTGCCAGCGGGGGGGCCGAGACCCAGTACTTC.

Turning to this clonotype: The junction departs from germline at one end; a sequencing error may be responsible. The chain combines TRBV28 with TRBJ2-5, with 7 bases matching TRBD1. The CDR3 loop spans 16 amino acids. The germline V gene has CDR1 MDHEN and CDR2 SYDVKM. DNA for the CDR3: TGTGCCAGCAGAGGCTCCCTTTTAGGGGGCGGAGAGACACAGTACTTC. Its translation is CASRGSLLGGGETQYF.

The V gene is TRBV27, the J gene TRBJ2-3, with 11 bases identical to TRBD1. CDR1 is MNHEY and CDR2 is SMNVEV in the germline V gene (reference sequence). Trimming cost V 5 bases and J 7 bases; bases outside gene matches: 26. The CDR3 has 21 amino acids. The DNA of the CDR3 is TGTGCCAGCAGTAGAGGACAGGGGGCGTTTGGCCACGGATCTGGTACATATACGCAGTATTTT. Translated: CASSRGQGAFGHGSGTYTQYF.

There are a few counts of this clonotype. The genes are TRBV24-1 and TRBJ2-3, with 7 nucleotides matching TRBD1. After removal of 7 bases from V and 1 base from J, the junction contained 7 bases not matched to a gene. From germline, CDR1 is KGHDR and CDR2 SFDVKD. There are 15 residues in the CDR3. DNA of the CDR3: TGTGCCACCAGGGCCGAGGGGGCCCGCACAGATACGCAGTATTTT. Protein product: CATRAEGARTDTQYF.

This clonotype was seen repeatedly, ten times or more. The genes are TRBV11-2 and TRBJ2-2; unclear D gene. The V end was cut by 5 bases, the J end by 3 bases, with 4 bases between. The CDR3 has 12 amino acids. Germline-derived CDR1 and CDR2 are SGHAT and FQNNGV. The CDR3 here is CASSGDTGELFF. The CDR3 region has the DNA TGTGCCAGCAGCGGCGACACCGGGGAGCTGTTTTTT.

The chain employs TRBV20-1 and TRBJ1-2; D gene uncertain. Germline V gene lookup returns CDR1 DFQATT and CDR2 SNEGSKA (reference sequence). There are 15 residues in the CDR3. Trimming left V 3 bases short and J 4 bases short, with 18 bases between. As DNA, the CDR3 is TGCAGTGCTAGCGTCCACCCAGGACGAAGCTATGGCTACACCTTC. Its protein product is CSASVHPGRSYGYTF.

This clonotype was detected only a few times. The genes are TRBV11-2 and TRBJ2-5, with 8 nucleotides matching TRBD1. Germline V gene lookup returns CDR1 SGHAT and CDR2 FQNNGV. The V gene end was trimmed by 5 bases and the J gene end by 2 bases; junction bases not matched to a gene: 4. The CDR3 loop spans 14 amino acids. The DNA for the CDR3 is TGTGCCAGCAGCATACGGACAGGGCAAGAGACCCAGTACTTC. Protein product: CASSIRTGQETQYF.